The rows below give T cell receptor beta chains drawn from one sample of a study of cytomegalovirus exposure and HLA in healthy donors. Measured with immunoSEQ multiplex PCR; TCRdb has only the in-frame clones, and not every one. The sample consists of more than 85,000 clones, approximately 89% of them appearing once. The sample was PBMCs. The receptors shown here come from a woman under 30 in good health and CMV-seronegative. CDR3s include the opening cysteine and the closing phenylalanine or tryptophan. The D gene is left open where the match is weak. The size field is filled for only some rows; it gives once, few, many or a size class.

14	.	TRBV7-2	TRBJ1-5	TRBD1	CASSPGGWGQPQHF	TGTGCCAGCAGCCCAGGGGGGTGGGGTCAGCCCCAGCATTTT
14	.	TRBV7-2	TRBJ2-7	TRBD1	CASSWDRGSYEQYF	TGTGCCAGCAGCTGGGACAGGGGCTCCTACGAGCAGTACTTC
12	.	TRBV29-1	TRBJ1-2	.	CSVGDWRDGYTF	TGCAGCGTTGGCGACTGGCGGGATGGCTACACCTTC
14	.	TRBV7-2	TRBJ2-3	.	CASSLGGYTDTQYF	TGTGCCAGCAGCTTAGGCGGCTACACAGATACGCAGTATTTT
15	.	TRBV5-1	TRBJ2-3	.	CASSSPGVDTDTQYF	TGCGCCAGCAGCTCCCCAGGGGTTGACACAGATACGCAGTATTTT
14	once	TRBV4-2	TRBJ1-1	TRBD1	CASSQESSGGEAFF	TGTGCCAGCAGCCAAGAGTCGTCAGGGGGTGAAGCTTTCTTT
16	.	TRBV7-2	TRBJ2-1	TRBD2	CASSTLAGGPYNEQFF	TGTGCCAGCAGCACCCTAGCGGGGGGCCCTTACAATGAGCAGTTCTTC
12	.	TRBV28	TRBJ1-6	.	CASSFFKSPLHF	TGTGCCAGCAGTTTTTTTAAATCACCCCTCCACTTT
16	.	TRBV5-1	TRBJ1-6	TRBD1	CASSSAGTGFGSPLHF	TGCGCCAGCAGCTCGGCCGGGACAGGGTTCGGCTCACCCCTCCACTTT
14	.	TRBV28	TRBJ1-5	.	CASSYNSPHQPQHF	TGTGCCAGCAGTTATAACAGTCCTCATCAGCCCCAGCATTTT
14	.	TRBV6-5	TRBJ1-5	.	CASRPTPGNQPQHF	TGTGCCAGCAGACCTACCCCGGGCAATCAGCCCCAGCATTTT
12	once	TRBV30	TRBJ2-7	.	CAWSGRNPEQYF	TGTGCCTGGAGCGGGAGAAACCCCGAGCAGTACTTC
13	.	TRBV28	TRBJ2-4	.	CASSFPGKNIQYF	TGTGCCAGCAGTTTCCCAGGGAAAAACATTCAGTACTTC
14	.	TRBV2	TRBJ1-6	.	CASRPGLPNSPLHF	TGTGCCAGCAGGCCGGGACTTCCTAATTCACCCCTCCACTTT
16	.	TRBV7-2	TRBJ2-5	TRBD2	CASSQTSGGAGETQYF	TGTGCCAGCAGCCAAACTAGCGGGGGGGCCGGGGAGACCCAGTACTTC
13	.	TRBV4-3	TRBJ1-1	.	CASSQEGATEAFF	TGCGCCAGCAGCCAAGAGGGAGCCACTGAAGCTTTCTTT
13	.	TRBV27	TRBJ2-1	.	CASRPTSYNEQFF	TGTGCCAGCAGACCGACATCCTACAATGAGCAGTTCTTC
13	.	TRBV11-2	TRBJ2-5	.	CASSINLVETQYF	TGTGCCAGCAGCATAAACCTAGTGGAGACCCAGTACTTC
15	.	TRBV4-3	TRBJ2-5	.	CASSHAANNQETQYF	TGCGCCAGCAGCCACGCCGCGAATAACCAAGAGACCCAGTACTTC
11	.	TRBV10-2	TRBJ1-1	.	CASIRDTEAFF	TGCGCCAGCATCAGGGACACTGAAGCTTTCTTT
14	.	TRBV30	TRBJ1-4	TRBD1	CAWTSGTGGEKLFF	TGTGCCTGGACGTCCGGGACAGGGGGTGAAAAACTGTTTTTT
11	few	TRBV29-1	TRBJ1-1	.	CSVVRSTEAFF	TGCAGCGTTGTTAGGAGCACTGAAGCTTTCTTT
16	.	TRBV5-1	TRBJ2-2	TRBD1	CASSLEAGGNTGELFF	TGCGCCAGCAGCTTGGAGGCAGGGGGGAACACCGGGGAGCTGTTTTTT
13	.	TRBV5-1	TRBJ1-1	.	CASSINGPKEAFF	TGCGCCAGCAGCATCAACGGTCCTAAAGAAGCTTTCTTT
16	.	TRBV2	TRBJ1-4	.	CASRRAGGLTNEKLFF	TGTGCCAGCAGAAGAGCCGGGGGTTTGACTAATGAAAAACTGTTTTTT
15	.	TRBV28	TRBJ1-1	.	CASSSPRGSNPEAFF	TGTGCCAGCAGTTCCCCGAGAGGGAGCAACCCTGAAGCTTTCTTT